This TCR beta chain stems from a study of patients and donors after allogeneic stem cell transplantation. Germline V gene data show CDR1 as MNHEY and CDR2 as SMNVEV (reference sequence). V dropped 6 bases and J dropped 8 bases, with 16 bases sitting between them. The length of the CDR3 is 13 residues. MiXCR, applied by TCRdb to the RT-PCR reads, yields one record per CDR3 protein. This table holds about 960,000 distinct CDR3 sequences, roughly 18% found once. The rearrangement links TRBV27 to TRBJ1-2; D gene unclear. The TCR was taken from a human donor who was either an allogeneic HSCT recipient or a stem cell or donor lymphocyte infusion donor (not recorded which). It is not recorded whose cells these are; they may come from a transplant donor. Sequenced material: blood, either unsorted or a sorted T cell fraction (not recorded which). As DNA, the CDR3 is TGTGCCAGCAGACCGGAGGGCGCGGGAGGCTACACCTTC. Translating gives CASRPEGAGGYTF.